This T cell receptor beta chain is from a study of OX40 agonist ivuxolimab in advanced cancers. Study-wide context: Ivuxolimab, which targeted the costimulatory receptor OX40 (CD134), was an agonistic, fully human IgG2 monoclonal antibody. Intravenous ivuxolimab was administered to patients every 2 weeks at six dose levels: 0.01, 0.1, 0.3, 1.5, 3 and 10 mg/kg. Of the approximately 50 dose-escalation patients, hepatocellular carcinoma was present in about 19, melanoma in roughly 15, renal cell carcinoma in 9 and head and neck cancer in 9. A male proportion of 75% to 85% and a mean age of 60 years, ranging from roughly 23 to 79, were recorded for the dose-escalation cohort. Prior anti-PD-1, anti-PD-L1 or anti-CTLA-4 therapy was permitted, and checkpoint inhibitors had been received by less than 45% of dose-escalation patients. Partial responses were achieved by three dose-escalation patients, of whom one had hepatocellular carcinoma and two had cutaneous melanoma. The purpose of peripheral TCRbeta sequencing was to test whether ivuxolimab changed TCR sequence diversity and led to clonal T-cell expansion. The paper describes the monotherapy dose-escalation part (N ≈ 49 patients) of the phase I trial of ivuxolimab. General findings and caveats noted by the study authors: In the 0.1-3.0 mg/kg groups, partial responders were among the patients with the lowest normalized peripheral clonal expansion, particularly in CD8+ T cells. After ivuxolimab, more expanded clones were found on average in CD8+ T cells than in CD4+ T cells. Low levels of normalized T-cell clonal expansion were also shown by some nonresponding patients. Which antigens the clonally expanded peripheral T cells were specific for was not determined. At doses of 0.1 to 3.0 mg/kg, clonal expansion of both CD4+ and CD8+ blood T cells was observed from baseline to week 6.

This clone was seen more than once but under ten times. Its target antigen remains unknown. The record has no base qualities; no much larger clone is one base away. For sequencing of the TCRbeta CDR3 region, genomic DNA was extracted from the sorted cells. TCRbeta CDR3 regions were sequenced using the immunoSEQ Assay. TCRdb mirrors the immuneACCESS table, restricted to in-frame sequences. Some clones are absent from its copies; in checked studies, under half trace to an unresolved V gene, and the reason for the others is unknown. In all, the sample holds fewer than 45,000 clones, and more than 80% of those were seen once. The ten largest clones represent 6% of the sample. The trial excluded patients who had a history of autoimmune disease or who were on systemic immunosuppression. Peripheral blood for TCR sequencing was collected from all dose cohorts at baseline, on cycle 4 day 1, and on cycle 7 day 1. The samples were taken from a phase I, first-in-human, multicenter, open-label dose-escalation trial of ivuxolimab. Adults with locally advanced or metastatic melanoma, renal cell, hepatocellular, or head and neck squamous cell carcinoma were enrolled in the trial. CD4+ and CD8+ T cells were sorted separately from peripheral blood before TCR sequencing.

This sequence originates from an adult with an advanced solid tumor such as melanoma, head and neck, liver or kidney cancer. Sequencing used CD4+ or CD8+ T cells sorted from blood, obtained in a trial of the OX40 agonist ivuxolimab.

CDR3 reads: CASSLGAAGVGSNEQFF. The bases are TGTGCCAGCAGCTTAGGTGCGGCGGGAGTTGGGTCCAATGAGCAGTTCTTC. The rearrangement joined TRBV11-3 to TRBJ2-1, and 7 junction bases match TRBD2. Its CDR3 holds 17 amino acids, cysteine through phenylalanine. Left in the record is the CDR3 DNA by itself, 51 bases read in frame from the first base. CDR1 and CDR2 are drawn from the germline V gene: SGHNT, YENEEA. Compared with germline, V lacks 1 base and J lacks 6 bases; bases without a gene match: 12.